Each of the 5 T cell receptor beta chains below was sequenced from the same sample in a study of CD8+ T cells in alopecia areata. Treatment here: oral pan-JAK inhibitor, 5-10 mg twice daily. Extracted RNA was reverse transcribed, and the resulting cDNA served as sequencing template. Only in-frame clones appear in the TCRdb table, and some are missing; sequencing was by immunoSEQ multiplex PCR. The sample records around 210,000 clones, over 60% being singletons. The starting material was CD4+ T cells sorted from blood, obtained at week 4, from a patient treated with tofacitinib. These receptors came from a human donor with alopecia areata.

Notes on this clone: This same CDR3 is encoded by further DNA sequences in the sample. This sequence joins TRBV30 and TRBJ2-5; D call uncertain. The length of the CDR3 is 11 residues. V lost 1 base, J lost 4 bases, and 4 bases lay in between. CDR1 and CDR2 from the germline V gene are GTSNPN and SVGIG (reference sequence). This chain's CDR3 is CAWSGGETQYF. The CDR3 coding sequence is TGTGCCTGGAGTGGTGGAGAGACCCAGTACTTC.

The chain uses TRBV29-1 and TRBJ1-2; possible D gene TRBD1, 6 bases. The V end lost 7 bases, the J end lost 6 bases, and 15 bases lay between the germline ends. Germline CDR1 and CDR2: SQVTM and ANQGSEA. This CDR3 is built from 12 residues. CDR3 protein: CSAGQRGNGYTF. DNA of the CDR3: TGCAGCGCTGGACAGCGGGGTAATGGCTACACCTTC.

The rearrangement joins TRBV5-6 to TRBJ2-5; D is perhaps TRBD2 (5 bases). This CDR3 is 15 amino acids long. With 2 bases removed from V and 1 base from J, the gap between germline ends came to 12 bases. Germline lookup yields CDR1 SGHDT and CDR2 YYEEEE. The CDR3 loop reads CASSLRGGAQETQYF. The CDR3, as DNA: TGTGCCAGCAGCTTACGCGGAGGCGCCCAAGAGACCCAGTACTTC.

This clone was picked up a small number of times. This chain uses TRBV2 with TRBJ1-1, with D uncertain. V lost 0 bases, J lost 11 bases, and 10 bases lay in between. Germline loops: CDR1 SNHLY, CDR2 FYNNEI. The CDR3 covers 12 residues. CDR3 sequence reads: CASSEAGLGAFF. The CDR3 DNA reads TGTGCCAGCAGTGAAGCCGGGTTGGGGGCTTTCTTT.

This clone was counted only a few times. For the CDR3, the DNA is TGCGCCAGCAGCCATCTCTCAGAATATGGCTACACCTTC. Encoded protein: CASSHLSEYGYTF. The chain joins TRBV4-1 to TRBJ1-2; no clear D gene. Trimming took off 3 bases at V and 5 bases at J, with 10 bases between the two ends. From germline, CDR1 is MGHRA and CDR2 YSYEKL. This CDR3 comprises 13 residues.